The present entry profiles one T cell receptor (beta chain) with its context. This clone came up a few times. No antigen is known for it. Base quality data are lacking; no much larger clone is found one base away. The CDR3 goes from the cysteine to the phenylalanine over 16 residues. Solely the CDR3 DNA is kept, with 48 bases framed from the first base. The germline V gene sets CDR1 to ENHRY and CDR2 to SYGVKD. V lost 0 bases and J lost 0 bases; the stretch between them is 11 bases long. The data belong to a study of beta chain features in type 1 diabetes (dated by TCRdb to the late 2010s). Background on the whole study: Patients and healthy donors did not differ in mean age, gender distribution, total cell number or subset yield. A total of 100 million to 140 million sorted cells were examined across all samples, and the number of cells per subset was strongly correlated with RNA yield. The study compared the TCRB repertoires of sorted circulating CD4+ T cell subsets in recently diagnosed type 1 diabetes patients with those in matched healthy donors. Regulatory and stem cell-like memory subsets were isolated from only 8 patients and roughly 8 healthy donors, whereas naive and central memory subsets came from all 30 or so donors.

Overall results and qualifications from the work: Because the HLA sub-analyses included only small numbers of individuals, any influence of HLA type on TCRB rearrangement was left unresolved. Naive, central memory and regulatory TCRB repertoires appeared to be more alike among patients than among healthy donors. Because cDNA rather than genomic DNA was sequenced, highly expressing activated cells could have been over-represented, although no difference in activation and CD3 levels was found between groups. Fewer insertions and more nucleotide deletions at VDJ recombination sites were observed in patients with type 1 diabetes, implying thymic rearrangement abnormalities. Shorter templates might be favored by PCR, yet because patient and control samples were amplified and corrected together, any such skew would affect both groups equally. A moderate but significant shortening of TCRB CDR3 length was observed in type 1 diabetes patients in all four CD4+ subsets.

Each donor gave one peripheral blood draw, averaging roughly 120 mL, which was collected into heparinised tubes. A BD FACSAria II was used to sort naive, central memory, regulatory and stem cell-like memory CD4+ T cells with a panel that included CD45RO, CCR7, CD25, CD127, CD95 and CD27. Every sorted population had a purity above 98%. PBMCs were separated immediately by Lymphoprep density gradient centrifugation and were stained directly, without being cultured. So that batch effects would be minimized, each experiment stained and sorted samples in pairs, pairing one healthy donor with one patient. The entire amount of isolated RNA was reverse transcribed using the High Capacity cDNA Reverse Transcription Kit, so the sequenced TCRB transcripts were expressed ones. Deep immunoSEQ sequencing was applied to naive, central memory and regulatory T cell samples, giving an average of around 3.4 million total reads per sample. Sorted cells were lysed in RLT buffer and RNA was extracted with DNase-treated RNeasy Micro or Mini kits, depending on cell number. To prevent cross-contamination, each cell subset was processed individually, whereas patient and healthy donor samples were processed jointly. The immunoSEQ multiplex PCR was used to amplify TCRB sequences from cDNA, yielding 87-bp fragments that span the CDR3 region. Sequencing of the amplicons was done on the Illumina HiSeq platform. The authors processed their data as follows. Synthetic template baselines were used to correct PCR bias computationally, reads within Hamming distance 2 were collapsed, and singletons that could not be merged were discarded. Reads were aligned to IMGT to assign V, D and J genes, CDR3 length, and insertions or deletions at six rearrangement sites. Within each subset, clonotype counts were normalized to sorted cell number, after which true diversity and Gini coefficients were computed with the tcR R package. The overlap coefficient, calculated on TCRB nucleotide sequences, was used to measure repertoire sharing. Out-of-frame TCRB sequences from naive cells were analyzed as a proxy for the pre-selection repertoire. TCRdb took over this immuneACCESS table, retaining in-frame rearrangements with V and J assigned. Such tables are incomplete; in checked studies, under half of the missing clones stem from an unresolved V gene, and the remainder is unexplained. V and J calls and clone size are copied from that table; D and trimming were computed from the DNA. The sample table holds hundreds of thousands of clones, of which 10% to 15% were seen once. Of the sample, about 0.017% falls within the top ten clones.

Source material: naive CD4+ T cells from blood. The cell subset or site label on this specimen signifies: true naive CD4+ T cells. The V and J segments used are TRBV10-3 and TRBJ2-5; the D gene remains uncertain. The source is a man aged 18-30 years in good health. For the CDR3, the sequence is CAISESMAGYQETQYF. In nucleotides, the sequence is TGTGCCATCAGTGAGTCAATGGCCGGGTACCAAGAGACCCAGTACTTC.